The 21 T cell receptor beta chains below all came from one sample that was sequenced in a study of cytomegalovirus exposure and HLA in healthy donors. TCRdb's copy holds only in-frame clones and misses some; the assay was immunoSEQ multiplex PCR. The table lists 110,000 or so clones, around 88% of them singletons. Source material: PBMCs. Every receptor here comes from a young man in good health and CMV-seronegative.

The chain is built from TRBV4-1 and TRBJ2-7, with 10 bases matching TRBD1. CDR1 MGHRA and CDR2 YSYEKL come from the germline V gene. With 3 bases clipped from V and 0 bases from J, the junction kept 5 bases outside the gene matches. This CDR3 is 16 amino acids long. The CDR3 coding sequence is TGCGCCAGCAGCCAGCAGACAGGGGGCTACTCCTACGAGCAGTACTTC. This encodes CASSQQTGGYSYEQYF.

The chain is built from TRBV15 and TRBJ1-1; TRBD1 aligns across 9 bases. The V and J ends lost 7 bases and 1 base, in that order; junction bases with no gene match: 4. This CDR3 is 14 amino acids long. The germline gives CDR1 LNHNV, CDR2 YYDKDF (reference sequence). The CDR3 coding sequence is TGTGCCACCAACCCACAGGGGGCGAACACTGAAGCTTTCTTT. Translated, it gives CATNPQGANTEAFF. Complete variable domain (other parts from reference TRBV15 and TRBJ1-1): DAMVIQNPRYQVTQFGKPVTLSCSQTLNHNVMYWYQQKSSQAPKLLFHYYDKDFNNEADTPDNFQSRRPNTSFCFLDIRSPGLGDTAMYLCATNPQGANTEAFFGQGTRLTVV.

This chain links TRBV25-1 with TRBJ2-7, with 7 bases lining up with TRBD1. V lost 6 bases to trimming and J lost 3 bases; unmatched junction nucleotides: 2. CDR3 size: 12 residues. The germline V gene encodes CDR1 MGHDK and CDR2 SYGVNS. CDR3 in DNA: TGTGCCAGCAGGGGACAGATCTACGAGCAGTACTTC. Protein product: CASRGQIYEQYF.

V usage is TRBV9 and J usage is TRBJ2-7, with TRBD2 matching 9 bases. The CDR3 has 14 amino acids. Germline V lookup: CDR1 SGDLS, CDR2 YYNGEE. V shed 0 bases and J 7 bases; nucleotides not matched to a gene: 5. CDR3 in DNA: TGTGCCAGCAGCGTAGCTAGCGGGATGGGGGAGCAGTACTTC. Translation gives CASSVASGMGEQYF.

The CDR3 DNA reads as TGTGCCAGCAGTTTAAAGCCGAATGCGTACGAGCAGTACTTC. Residues: CASSLKPNAYEQYF. The genes are TRBV27 and TRBJ2-7; D unresolved. The CDR3 is 14 residues long. CDR1 and CDR2 (germline): MNHEY, SMNVEV (reference sequence). The ends were cut back, 2 bases at V and 4 bases at J, with 12 bases in the middle.

The chain recombines TRBV11-2 with TRBJ2-7; the match to TRBD1 covers 7 bases. The V and J ends lost 6 bases and 4 bases, in that order; junction bases with no gene match: 9. The CDR3 totals 14 residues. Germline CDR1 SGHAT, CDR2 FQNNGV. CDR3 loop: CASRRDSLSYEQYF. CDR3 nucleotides: TGTGCCAGCAGGAGGGACAGTCTTTCTTACGAGCAGTACTTC.

This clone has just a few counts. The gene calls are TRBV7-9 and TRBJ1-2; D might be TRBD1 (6 bases). The CDR3 totals 16 residues. Trimming cost V 5 bases and J 4 bases, with 20 bases left between them. CDR1 and CDR2 (germline): SEHNR, FQNEAQ (reference sequence). The CDR3 DNA is TGTGCCAGCAGCCCAGAGACAGGCCAGAGATCCTATGGCTACACCTTC. This encodes CASSPETGQRSYGYTF.

The chain is built from TRBV25-1 and TRBJ1-4, with 9 bases fitting TRBD1. Germline-derived CDR1 and CDR2 are MGHDK and SYGVNS. The CDR3 covers 15 residues. V was pared by 4 bases and J by 8 bases, with 8 bases of the junction left unmatched. The CDR3 DNA reads as TGTGCCAGCAGTGGACCCGGGACAGGGAGGGAAAAACTGTTTTTT. It codes for CASSGPGTGREKLFF.

This chain joins TRBV9 and TRBJ2-3; 11 positions match TRBD2. V trimming: 2 bases; J trimming: 2 bases; junction bases outside the gene matches: 4. The CDR3 is 16 residues long. Germline V gene lookup returns CDR1 SGDLS and CDR2 YYNGEE. The CDR3 DNA reads as TGTGCCAGCAGCGTCCTACTAGCGGGAGACACAGATACGCAGTATTTT. This gives the protein CASSVLLAGDTDTQYF.

About this clone: Other DNA sequences in this sample translate to the same CDR3. The chain combines TRBV29-1 with TRBJ1-2; tentative D call: TRBD1 (5 bases). The CDR3 has 12 amino acids. V gave up 0 bases and J gave up 4 bases, with 6 bases separating them. The germline CDR1 and CDR2 sequences are SQVTM and ANQGSEA. CDR3 sequence: CSVEDRGYGYTF. In nucleotides, the CDR3 is TGCAGCGTTGAAGATAGGGGCTATGGCTACACCTTC.

The table lists this clone with a count of one. The V and J genes are TRBV4-1 and TRBJ2-7, with 14 bases identical to TRBD2. J gave up 4 bases and V 4 bases, and 3 bases lay outside the gene matches. Germline V CDR1 and CDR2: MGHRA, YSYEKL. The CDR3 extends over 15 amino acids. The CDR3 DNA reads as TGCGCCAGCAGCCCCGGACTAGCGGGAGGATACGAGCAGTACTTC. Residues: CASSPGLAGGYEQYF.

This clone was observed once. The genes are TRBV6-5 and TRBJ2-1; weak D call: TRBD2 (6 bases). Per the germline V gene, CDR1 is MNHEY and CDR2 is SVGAGI. V lost 6 bases and J 1 base, leaving 7 bases between the germline ends. This CDR3 comprises 13 residues. The CDR3 here is CASSGSSYNEQFF. DNA for the CDR3: TGTGCCAGCAGCGGGAGTTCCTACAATGAGCAGTTCTTC.

This rearrangement joins TRBV6-4 to TRBJ2-3; TRBD2 matches at 10 bases. Trimming cost V 9 bases and J 5 bases; bases outside gene matches: 8. The CDR3 totals 14 residues. The germline gives CDR1 MRHNA, CDR2 SNTAGT. CDR3 amino acids: CASSTSGERDTQYF. The DNA of the CDR3 is TGTGCCAGTTCCACTAGCGGGGAACGAGATACGCAGTATTTT.

The rearrangement uses TRBV11-2 and TRBJ2-7; D is unclear. The CDR3 has 12 residues. Germline values: CDR1 SGHAT, CDR2 FQNNGV. The germline V and J ends were trimmed by 1 base and 5 bases, with 6 bases remaining between them. CDR3 sequence: CASSLALNEQYF. CDR3 nucleotides: TGTGCCAGCAGCTTAGCCCTAAACGAGCAGTACTTC.

The chain carries TRBV27 and TRBJ2-2, with TRBD2 as a possible D gene (6 bases). Germline CDR1 and CDR2: MNHEY and SMNVEV (reference sequence). V was cut by 3 bases and J by 4 bases, with 12 bases left in between. CDR3 size: 15 residues. The CDR3 loop reads CASSFSQAGTGELFF. In DNA, the CDR3 is TGTGCCAGCAGTTTTAGTCAAGCGGGCACCGGGGAGCTGTTTTTT.

This chain joins TRBV4-1 and TRBJ2-7; D is perhaps TRBD1 (5 bases). This CDR3 is 20 amino acids long. Germline lookup yields CDR1 MGHRA and CDR2 YSYEKL. The V end lost 0 bases, the J end lost 3 bases, and 27 bases lay between the germline ends. The CDR3 is CASSQEKVLSTGKRIYEQYF. The CDR3 DNA reads TGCGCCAGCAGCCAAGAAAAAGTCCTTAGTACAGGAAAGCGAATCTACGAGCAGTACTTC.

The rearrangement links TRBV7-2 to TRBJ2-3, with D perhaps TRBD1 (5 bases). Germline assignment: CDR1 SGHTA and CDR2 FQGNSA. Trimming took 5 bases from V and 1 from J, leaving 13 bases between them. The CDR3 loop spans 15 amino acids. CDR3 nucleotide sequence: TGTGCCAGCAGCCCCAGGGATGGGGGCACAGATACGCAGTATTTT. Encoded protein: CASSPRDGGTDTQYF.

The table lists this clone with a few counts. The gene calls are TRBV11-3 and TRBJ2-7; 10 bases are shared with TRBD1. CDR1 is SGHNT, CDR2 YENEEA, per germline. This CDR3 is 15 amino acids long. The junction had 9 bases not matched to a gene; V was cut back by 5 bases and J by 5 bases. This chain's CDR3 is CASSEPGQGIDEQYF. CDR3 bases: TGTGCCAGCAGCGAACCGGGACAGGGGATTGACGAGCAGTACTTC. The whole variable domain, remainder taken from reference TRBV11-3 and TRBJ2-7, is EAGVVQSPRYKIIEKKQPVAFWCNPISGHNTLYWYLQNLGQGPELLIRYENEEAVDDSQLPKDRFSAERLKGVDSTLKIQPAELGDSAVYLCASSEPGQGIDEQYFGPGTRLTVT.

The genes are TRBV7-2 and TRBJ1-2; D not certain. The CDR3 spans 10 residues. V lost 11 bases to trimming and J lost 4 bases, with 8 bases between them. The germline V gene has CDR1 SGHTA and CDR2 FQGNSA. CDR3 coding DNA: TGTGCCGAACGGGTCTATGGCTACACCTTC. This sequence encodes CAERVYGYTF.

The chain has TRBV29-1 and TRBJ2-1, with a weak D call TRBD1 (5 bases). The CDR3 contains 17 residues. Germline V gives CDR1 SQVTM, CDR2 ANQGSEA. V lost 5 bases and J 1 base, leaving 21 bases between the germline ends. The CDR3 DNA sequence: TGCAGCGTTTATTCGGGCAGGGAAATTTGGTCCTACAATGAGCAGTTCTTC. Translation: CSVYSGREIWSYNEQFF.

This chain uses TRBV28 with TRBJ1-2; 8 nucleotides match TRBD1. The germline gives CDR1 MDHEN, CDR2 SYDVKM. The CDR3 sequence is 14 residues long. V shed 8 bases and J 5 bases; nucleotides not matched to a gene: 10. The CDR3 reads CASHPQGARYGYTF. For the CDR3, the DNA is TGTGCCAGCCATCCTCAGGGGGCGAGATATGGCTACACCTTC.